This T cell receptor beta chain was recorded in a study of blood T cell repertoires in COVID-19. Background on the study: Samples of COVID-19 (acute and convalescent) were obtained from the United States, Italy and Spain. Sources were T cells, B-cell-depleted T cells, or PBMCs; the material itself was cDNA or gDNA.

The CDR3 has 11 residues. Trimming cost V 5 bases and J 4 bases, with 6 bases left between them. The germline CDR1 and CDR2 sequences are DFQATT and SNEGSKA (reference sequence). This table comes from immunoSEQ multiplex PCR, and its TCRdb copy is limited to in-frame clones, with some not included. The table records more than 140,000 clones, around 83% of them present only once. The J gene is TRBJ2-1, the V gene TRBV20-1; no definite D call. The TCR comes from a woman between 45 and 60 years old in a cohort sampled during active or convalescent COVID-19. Sequenced material: peripheral blood. CDR3 loop: CSALPYNEQFF. In nucleotides, the CDR3 is TGCAGTGCTCTACCTTACAATGAGCAGTTCTTC.